The 18 T cell receptor beta chains in this list originate from one sample, sequenced in a study of blood T cell repertoires in COVID-19. Sequencing was performed with immunoSEQ multiplex PCR; in TCRdb, only in-frame clones are kept and a portion is missing. This sample has about 200,000 clones, with around 80% found just once. Material for sequencing was peripheral blood. The receptor set was obtained from a woman older than 75 with COVID-19, enrolled during active disease.

The rearrangement joins TRBV5-1 to TRBJ2-5; the match to TRBD2 covers 13 bases. This CDR3 contains 17 residues. Trimming took 4 bases from V and 2 from J; bases not matched to a gene: 8. The V gene's germline CDR1 is SGHRS and CDR2 YFSETQ. The CDR3 sequence: CASSGGGLAGEQETQYF. CDR3 coding DNA: TGCGCCAGCAGCGGGGGTGGACTAGCGGGAGAACAAGAGACCCAGTACTTC. The full variable domain, in which reference TRBV5-1 and TRBJ2-5 provide the parts outside the CDR3, is KAGVTQTPRYLIKTRGQQVTLSCSPISGHRSVSWYQQTPGQGLQFLFEYFSETQRNKGNFPGRFSGRQFSNSRSEMNVSTLELGDSALYLCASSGGGLAGEQETQYFGPGTRLLVL.

The rearrangement links TRBV7-2 to TRBJ2-5; 8 bases fit TRBD2. Germline values: CDR1 SGHTA, CDR2 FQGNSA. Trimming cost V 3 bases and J 5 bases; bases outside gene matches: 5. The CDR3 runs to 14 residues. CDR3 residues: CASSFGLAGETQYF. The CDR3 bases are TGTGCCAGCAGCTTCGGACTAGCAGGGGAGACCCAGTACTTC.

This sequence joins TRBV10-3 and TRBJ2-7, with 7 bases aligning to TRBD1. In germline, CDR1 is ENHRY, CDR2 SYGVKD. The CDR3 runs 12 residues. J gave up 3 bases and V 7 bases, and 3 bases lay outside the gene matches. CDR3 sequence reads: CAITDRDYEQYF. CDR3 DNA sequence: TGTGCCATCACAGACAGGGACTACGAGCAGTACTTC.

The V gene is TRBV7-9, the J gene TRBJ2-7; 7 positions agree with TRBD1. CDR3 length: 14 amino acids. Losses at the gene ends were 3 bases for V and 3 bases for J; bases not matched to a gene: 5. Germline CDR1 is SEHNR and CDR2 is FQNEAQ (reference sequence). The CDR3: CASSFDRAGYEQYF. CDR3 coding DNA: TGTGCCAGCAGCTTCGACAGGGCCGGCTACGAGCAGTACTTC.

The chain is built from TRBV12-3 or TRBV12-4 and TRBJ2-7; D unresolved. CDR3 length equals 12 residues. Between the trimmed V and J ends, which lost 5 bases and 4 bases, there was a span of 9 bases. The CDR3 protein is CASSPGKYEQYF. The CDR3 nucleotides read TGTGCCAGCAGTCCAGGCAAGTACGAGCAGTACTTC.

V is TRBV19 and J is TRBJ1-3, with D unresolved. V gave up 3 bases and J gave up 0 bases, with 9 bases separating them. There are 15 residues in the CDR3. Per germline, CDR1 LNHDA and CDR2 SQIVND (reference sequence). The CDR3 reads CASSIQIFSGNTIYF. The CDR3 DNA reads TGTGCCAGTAGTATCCAGATCTTCTCTGGAAACACCATATATTTT.

The V call is TRBV3-1 (or the pseudogene TRBV3-2), the J call TRBJ2-3, with a possible D match to TRBD2 (7 bases). V was cut by 1 base and J by 1 base, with 9 bases left in between. This CDR3 has 15 residues. Germline V gene data show CDR1 as LGHDT and CDR2 as YNNKEL (reference sequence). Here the CDR3 reads CASSQGGGGTDTQYF. The CDR3 nucleotides are TGTGCCAGCAGCCAAGGAGGGGGGGGCACAGATACGCAGTATTTT.

The CDR3 DNA is TGTGCCAGCAGCTTCCCAGCTAACTATGGCTACACCTTC. Its translation is CASSFPANYGYTF. The chain recombines TRBV5-4 with TRBJ1-2; D uncertain. Trimming took 2 bases from V and 0 from J, leaving 5 bases between them. This CDR3 has 13 residues. The germline CDR1 and CDR2 sequences are SGHNT and YYREEE (reference sequence).

The chain couples TRBV2 to TRBJ2-5; possibly TRBD2 for D (6 bases). The ends were cut back, 7 bases at V and 9 bases at J, with 21 bases in the middle. Germline V gives CDR1 SNHLY, CDR2 FYNNEI. This CDR3 comprises 14 residues. The CDR3 DNA reads TGTGCCAGCAAGGATGGGGGGAGGACGGGGGCCCAGTACTTC. This sequence encodes CASKDGGRTGAQYF.

J is TRBJ1-2 and V is TRBV5-1; D is ambiguous. CDR1 and CDR2 (germline): SGHRS, YFSETQ. V lost 5 bases and J lost 3, with 14 bases in between. This CDR3 spans 14 amino acids. In DNA form, the CDR3 reads TGCGCCAGCAGTCAGAGCGGCGACTACTATGGCTACACCTTC. Its protein product is CASSQSGDYYGYTF.

This clone was detected once. The CDR3 loop is CSVIGGAYNEQFF. For the CDR3, the DNA is TGCAGCGTTATAGGGGGCGCGTACAATGAGCAGTTCTTC. The chain uses TRBV29-1 and TRBJ2-1; 7 bases agree with TRBD1. V was clipped by 5 bases and J by 4 bases; unmatched bases: 5. CDR1 is SQVTM and CDR2 is ANQGSEA in the germline V gene. The length of the CDR3 is 13 residues.

V is TRBV24-1 and J is TRBJ2-1; D perhaps matches TRBD1 (5 bases). CDR3 size: 12 residues. V lost 5 bases to trimming and J lost 8 bases, with 9 bases between them. Germline V gene lookup returns CDR1 KGHDR and CDR2 SFDVKD. The CDR3 nucleotides read TGTGCCACCAGTGCGTCAGGGTATGAGCAGTTCTTC. This encodes CATSASGYEQFF.

This rearrangement joins TRBV27 to TRBJ2-2; D call uncertain. This CDR3 has 13 amino acids. Germline V gene data show CDR1 as MNHEY and CDR2 as SMNVEV (reference sequence). V was clipped by 0 bases and J by 5 bases, with 4 bases between them. This CDR3 is CASSLSITGELFF. The CDR3 DNA follows: TGTGCCAGCAGTTTATCTATAACCGGGGAGCTGTTTTTT.

The J gene is TRBJ1-1, the V gene TRBV29-1, with D possibly being TRBD1 (5 bases). Germline CDR1 reads SQVTM; CDR2 reads ANQGSEA. The CDR3 is 12 residues long. Trimming removed 5 bases at V and 4 bases at J, with 11 bases between. For the CDR3, the DNA is TGCAGCGTTCACCCGGGGGGCACTGAAGCTTTCTTT. Amino acid sequence: CSVHPGGTEAFF.

V is TRBV6-5 and J is TRBJ1-2; D call uncertain. Trimming left V 11 bases short and J 8 bases short, with 27 bases between. This CDR3 has 15 amino acids. The V gene's germline CDR1 is MNHEY and CDR2 SVGAGI. DNA for the CDR3: TGTGCCCTCTTCTGGCCTGGGGTTGGACTGGACGGCTACACCTTC. Residues: CALFWPGVGLDGYTF.

This clone was picked up many times. The chain links TRBV4-1 to TRBJ1-1, with unresolved D. V shed 4 bases and J shed 8 bases, with 20 bases lying between them. The CDR3 totals 15 residues. CDR1 MGHRA and CDR2 YSYEKL come from the germline V gene. CDR3 nucleotides: TGCGCCAGCAGCCCCCTCCAACTATCCTCAGTCGAAGCTTTCTTT. Translated: CASSPLQLSSVEAFF.

The chain employs TRBV5-1 and TRBJ2-3; 9 nucleotides agree with TRBD2. V gave up 9 bases and J gave up 9 bases; unmatched junction bases: 17. The CDR3 totals 15 residues. Germline V CDR1 and CDR2: SGHRS, YFSETQ. The CDR3 sequence is CATSSLAGRPDTQYF. DNA of the CDR3: TGCGCCACCTCTTCCCTAGCGGGACGGCCGGACACGCAGTATTTT.

This chain connects TRBV9 to TRBJ2-7; 9 nucleotides match TRBD2. CDR1 SGDLS and CDR2 YYNGEE come from the germline V gene. V lost 0 bases, J lost 0 bases, and 4 bases stayed unmatched. The CDR3 totals 16 residues. Here the CDR3 DNA reads TGTGCCAGCAGCGTAGGTCTAGCGGGACTCTCCTACGAGCAGTACTTC. As protein: CASSVGLAGLSYEQYF.